The 6 T cell receptor beta chains reported below all come from one sample, sequenced in a study of control samples from healthy donors and cancer patients. TCRdb's copy holds only in-frame clones and misses some; the assay was immunoSEQ multiplex PCR. This sample has some 6,700 clones, with 76% found just once. The sample consisted of formalin-fixed, paraffin-embedded tissue. These TCRs come from a male donor with melanoma.

The rearrangement links TRBV4-2 to TRBJ1-4, with a tentative D call TRBD1 (6 bases). V lost 4 bases to trimming and J lost 8 bases, with 14 bases between them. CDR1 is LGHNA, CDR2 YNFKEQ, per germline. The CDR3 runs 14 residues. This CDR3 is CASSLGGASEKLFF. DNA of the CDR3: TGTGCCAGCAGCCTGGGGGGGGCATCGGAAAAACTGTTTTTT.

CDR3 coding DNA: TGTGCCAGCAGCGTCCGACGCGATACGCAGTATTTT. Protein sequence: CASSVRRDTQYF. This chain joins TRBV3-1 (or the pseudogene TRBV3-2) and TRBJ2-3; D not certain. The CDR3 has 12 residues. From germline, CDR1 is LGHDT and CDR2 YNNKEL (reference sequence). V gave up 5 bases and J gave up 6 bases, with 9 bases separating them.

This clone occurred once. J is TRBJ2-1 and V is TRBV4-2; D might be TRBD1 (5 bases). The CDR3 is 12 amino acids. Trimming stripped 0 bases from V and 9 bases from J, with 6 bases between. Per germline, CDR1 LGHNA and CDR2 YNFKEQ. The CDR3 DNA follows: TGTGCCAGCAGCCAAGATCAGGGTGAGCAGTTCTTC. Translation: CASSQDQGEQFF.

The rearrangement links TRBV12-3 or TRBV12-4 to TRBJ1-1; D is possibly TRBD1 (5 bases). Trimming cost V 5 bases and J 10 bases, with 14 bases left between them. The CDR3 extends over 12 amino acids. The CDR3 nucleotides are TGTGCCAGCAGTACCGGGACCCCCTCAGCTTTCTTT. Translation: CASSTGTPSAFF.

J is TRBJ1-1 and V is TRBV6-1; no clear D gene. The CDR3 is 14 amino acids. Germline CDR1 and CDR2: MNHNS and SASEGT. Trimming took off 2 bases at V and 5 bases at J, with 12 bases between the two ends. The CDR3 region has the DNA TGTGCCAGCAGTGAAATGGATGGAAGAACTGAAGCTTTCTTT. Translated: CASSEMDGRTEAFF.

J is TRBJ2-5 and V is TRBV24-1, with a possible D match to TRBD2 (6 bases). The CDR3 spans 14 residues. Germline V lookup: CDR1 KGHDR, CDR2 SFDVKD. Trimming removed 4 bases at V and 5 bases at J, with 13 bases between. CDR3 sequence: CATSDVNGGETQYF. The CDR3, as DNA: TGTGCCACCAGTGACGTGAATGGAGGGGAGACCCAGTACTTC.